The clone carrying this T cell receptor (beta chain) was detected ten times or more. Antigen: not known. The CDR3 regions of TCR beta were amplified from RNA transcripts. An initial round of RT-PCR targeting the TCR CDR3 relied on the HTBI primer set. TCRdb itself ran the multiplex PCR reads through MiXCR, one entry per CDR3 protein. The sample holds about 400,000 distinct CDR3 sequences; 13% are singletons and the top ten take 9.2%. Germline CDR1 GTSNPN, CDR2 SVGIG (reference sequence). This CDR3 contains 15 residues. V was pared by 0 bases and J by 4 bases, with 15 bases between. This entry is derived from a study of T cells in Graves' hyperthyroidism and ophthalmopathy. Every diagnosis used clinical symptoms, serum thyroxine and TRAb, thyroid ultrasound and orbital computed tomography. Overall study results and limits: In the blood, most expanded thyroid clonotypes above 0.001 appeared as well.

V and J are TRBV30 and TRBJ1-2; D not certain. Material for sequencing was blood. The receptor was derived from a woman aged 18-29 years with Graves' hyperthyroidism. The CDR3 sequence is CAWSVSVSPGYGYTF. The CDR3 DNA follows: TGTGCCTGGAGTGTTTCGGTCAGCCCAGGCTATGGCTACACCTTC.